These T cell receptor beta chains were read from a single sample in a study of blood T cell repertoires in COVID-19. The repertoire was sequenced with immunoSEQ multiplex PCR; TCRdb's copy has only in-frame clones and lacks some. The sample records 200,000 to 250,000 clones, around four fifths being singletons. The sequencing input was peripheral blood. All receptors come from a woman aged 55-69 years with active or convalescent COVID-19. Both conserved end residues are part of each CDR3. A D gene is named only where the DNA matches it firmly. Expanded clones are given a class, and other clones once, few, many or no size at all.

abundance,v_gene,d_gene,j_gene,CDR3nt,CDR3aa
-,TRBV7-9,TRBD1,TRBJ2-1,TGTGCCAGCAGGAAAATAAAGGGACAGACTTACAATGAGCAGTTCTTC,CASRKIKGQTYNEQFF
once,TRBV6-1,TRBD1,TRBJ1-2,TGTGCCAGCAGTGATCACAGGGGTTCTAACTATGGCTACACCTTC,CASSDHRGSNYGYTF
-,TRBV19,-,TRBJ2-1,TGTGCCAGTAGTATTGGGAGCGGGTACAATGAGCAGTTCTTC,CASSIGSGYNEQFF
-,TRBV18,-,TRBJ2-2,TGTGCCAGCTCAGAGGCAGGGTCAAACACCGGGGAGCTGTTTTTT,CASSEAGSNTGELFF
few,TRBV19,TRBD1,TRBJ1-6,TGTGCCAGTACCAACAGGGGGCGATGGTCACCCCTCCACTTT,CASTNRGRWSPLHF
-,TRBV6-5,-,TRBJ1-2,TGTGCCAGCAGGCCTCGACAGGAACAGAACTATGGCTACACCTTC,CASRPRQEQNYGYTF
-,TRBV19,-,TRBJ2-4,TGTGCCAGTAGTCCGGACAGTTCACCGGACATTCAGTACTTC,CASSPDSSPDIQYF
-,TRBV5-4,TRBD1,TRBJ1-1,TGTGCCAGCAGCCAAGGGCAAGGACAGGGATCGAACACTGAAGCTTTCTTT,CASSQGQGQGSNTEAFF
-,TRBV13,TRBD1,TRBJ1-3,TGTGCCAGCAGCTTATTAGGGGACAGCCCTGGAAACACCATATATTTT,CASSLLGDSPGNTIYF
-,TRBV5-1,-,TRBJ2-6,TGCGCCAGCAGCTTGGAGGGGTCCTCTGGGGCCAACGTCCTGACTTTC,CASSLEGSSGANVLTF
once,TRBV7-2,-,TRBJ2-2,TGTGCCAGCAGTGAAAGCGTAAACACCGGGGAGCTGTTTTTT,CASSESVNTGELFF
-,TRBV28,-,TRBJ1-2,TGTGCCAGCACTTCTCCCGGACAGAACTATGGCTACACCTTC,CASTSPGQNYGYTF
-,TRBV24-1,TRBD2,TRBJ2-1,TGTGCCACCAGTGATGGGGCTAGCGGGAGAAATTACAATGAGCAGTTCTTC,CATSDGASGRNYNEQFF
-,TRBV7-6,TRBD2,TRBJ2-3,TGTGCCAGCAGCGCCTGGACCGGGACTAGCGGGGATACGCAGTATTTT,CASSAWTGTSGDTQYF
-,TRBV11-2,TRBD1,TRBJ2-3,TGTGCCAGCAGCTCAAGGACAGGGTCGGGAGATACGCAGTATTTT,CASSSRTGSGDTQYF
once,TRBV30,TRBD1,TRBJ1-2,TGTGCCTGGATTTTTATTCAGGGGGGTGGCTACACCTTC,CAWIFIQGGGYTF
once,TRBV24-1,-,TRBJ1-6,TGTGCCACCTCACAGGGTTGGGACAATTCACCCCTCCACTTT,CATSQGWDNSPLHF
once,TRBV6-1,-,TRBJ2-7,TGTGCCAGCAGTGAAGCGTTCCAGCGGCCTTCCTACGAGCAGTACTTC,CASSEAFQRPSYEQYF
once,TRBV29-1,TRBD1,TRBJ2-2,TGCAGCGGGACACAGGGGTCCCCCGGGGAGCTGTTTTTT,CSGTQGSPGELFF
-,TRBV3-1/TRBV3-2,TRBD1,TRBJ1-5,TGTGCCAGCAGCCAAGAGGACAGGGGGCAGCCCCAGCATTTT,CASSQEDRGQPQHF
-,TRBV28,TRBD2,TRBJ2-6,TGTGCCAGCAGGCGACTAGCGCTGAGCTCTGGGGCCAACGTCCTGACTTTC,CASRRLALSSGANVLTF
-,TRBV5-1,-,TRBJ1-1,TGCGCCAGCAGCTCCGGGGGGGGGAACACTGAAGCTTTCTTT,CASSSGGGNTEAFF
-,TRBV7-9,-,TRBJ2-1,TGTGCCAGCAGCTTAGATGCGAGTCGGGGTGAGCAGTTCTTC,CASSLDASRGEQFF
-,TRBV9,-,TRBJ2-5,TGTGCCAGCAGCGTAGACCCTACAGTCCAAGAGACCCAGTACTTC,CASSVDPTVQETQYF
-,TRBV6-4,-,TRBJ1-1,TGTGCCAGCAGACTGACAGAGAACACTGAAGCTTTCTTT,CASRLTENTEAFF
-,TRBV6-5,TRBD1,TRBJ2-1,TGTGCCAGCAGTTTCGGGACAGGCTTCGCCAATGAGCAGTTCTTC,CASSFGTGFANEQFF
-,TRBV6-1,-,TRBJ2-3,TGTGCCAGCAGTGACGGGGAGGGCACAGATACGCAGTATTTT,CASSDGEGTDTQYF
-,TRBV24-1,-,TRBJ2-6,TGTGCCACCAGTGACCCGGGTAGCTCTGGGGCCAACGTCCTGACTTTC,CATSDPGSSGANVLTF
-,TRBV30,-,TRBJ1-1,TGTGCCTGGGGGGGCCTGGACACTGAAGCTTTCTTT,CAWGGLDTEAFF
-,TRBV15,TRBD1,TRBJ1-5,TGTGCCACCAGCAGAGATCTTCTAACAGGGGAGTTTCAGCCCCAGCATTTT,CATSRDLLTGEFQPQHF
-,TRBV5-8,-,TRBJ1-2,TGTGCCAGCAGCTTGGGGTGGCCGGGAGTTTATGGCTACACCTTC,CASSLGWPGVYGYTF
-,TRBV6-1,TRBD1,TRBJ1-6,TGTGCCAGCAGTGAAGGGACAGGGGAGGTTTCACCCCTCCACTTT,CASSEGTGEVSPLHF